The 10 T cell receptor beta chains given below trace back to one sample, sequenced in a study of blood T cell repertoires in COVID-19. The assay was immunoSEQ multiplex PCR, and TCRdb's table has in-frame clones only and misses some. The sample shows a few hundred thousand clones, roughly 90% of them seen only once. Sequencing used PBMCs or T cells enriched from blood (not recorded which). Receptors were obtained from a man under 40 who had been exposed to COVID-19.

This clone was detected only once. CDR3 nucleotide sequence: TGCGCCAGCAGTCGATCTAGCGGGGGGGTCATCTATCCCTCCTACAATGAGCAGTTCTTC. As protein: CASSRSSGGVIYPSYNEQFF. V usage is TRBV23-1 and J usage is TRBJ2-1; 12 bases fit TRBD2. TRBV23-1 is flagged as an ORF with uncertain function. CDR3 length: 20 residues. The junction had 13 bases not matched to a gene; V was cut back by 4 bases and J by 0 bases.

The chain is built from TRBV25-1 and TRBJ2-7; weak D call: TRBD1 (5 bases). CDR1 is MGHDK and CDR2 is SYGVNS in the germline V gene. The CDR3 is 14 amino acids. Trimming left V 6 bases short and J 2 bases short, with 14 bases between. As DNA, the CDR3 is TGTGCCAGCAGCCCCCCGGACAACCCCTACGAGCAGTACTTC. Its protein product is CASSPPDNPYEQYF.

The chain combines TRBV11-3 with TRBJ2-3; TRBD2 matches at 7 bases. The length of the CDR3 is 16 residues. Germline V gives CDR1 SGHNT, CDR2 YENEEA. With 3 bases clipped from V and 1 base from J, the junction kept 7 bases outside the gene matches. The DNA of the CDR3 is TGTGCCAGCAGCTTGTTCGGTCTAGCGGGCACAGATACGCAGTATTTT. Its protein is CASSLFGLAGTDTQYF.

The rearrangement links TRBV4-3 to TRBJ2-7; weak D call: TRBD2 (5 bases). V lost 3 bases, J lost 0 bases, and 9 bases lay in between. Germline loops: CDR1 LGHNA, CDR2 YSLEER. This CDR3 has 14 residues. The CDR3 protein is CASSHVGNSYEQYF. CDR3 DNA: TGCGCCAGCAGCCATGTCGGGAACTCCTACGAGCAGTACTTC.

This chain joins TRBV7-2 and TRBJ2-3; the match to TRBD1 covers 7 bases. Looked up from germline, CDR1 is SGHTA and CDR2 is FQGNSA. Germline trimming cut 3 bases from V and 2 bases from J; bases unmatched to any gene: 5. The CDR3 spans 15 residues. The chain's CDR3 is CASSLVGTATDTQYF. The CDR3 DNA reads as TGTGCCAGCAGCTTGGTCGGGACAGCCACAGATACGCAGTATTTT.

The gene calls are TRBV7-8 and TRBJ2-3; 8 bases map to TRBD1. CDR1 is SGHVS and CDR2 is FQNEAQ in the germline V gene. V shed 6 bases, J shed 6 bases, and the junction held 11 bases outside the gene matches. This CDR3 is 15 amino acids long. The CDR3 here is CASRYLLDRVDTQYF. CDR3 DNA sequence: TGTGCCAGCAGGTATCTTTTGGACAGGGTGGATACGCAGTATTTT.

The rearrangement joins TRBV5-5 to TRBJ1-1, with D uncertain. V lost 0 bases, J lost 11 bases, and 8 bases lay in between. Germline V gives CDR1 SGHKS, CDR2 YYEKEE (reference sequence). The CDR3 covers 11 residues. CDR3 nucleotides: TGTGCCAGCAGCTTGGCTCTGGAGGCTTTCTTT. This codes for CASSLALEAFF.

V is TRBV21-1 and J is TRBJ1-6. TRBV21-1 is flagged as a pseudogene. CDR3 length: 19 residues. The CDR3 nucleotides are TGTGCCAGCAGTCCAACCCGCGGGACGGTGAGCTCCTATAATTCACCCCTCCACTTT. Translating it yields CASSPTRGTVSSYNSPLHF.

A single count supports this clone. This chain links TRBV5-6 with TRBJ2-1; D is ambiguous. CDR3 length: 14 residues. Germline values: CDR1 SGHDT, CDR2 YYEEEE. The V end was cut by 7 bases, the J end by 0 bases, with 11 bases between. The CDR3 coding sequence is TGTGCCAGCCTACAGTGGTCCTCCTACAATGAGCAGTTCTTC. Amino acid sequence: CASLQWSSYNEQFF.

V usage is TRBV24-1 and J usage is TRBJ2-1; 8 bases are a match to TRBD2. V was pared by 5 bases and J by 4 bases, with 9 bases of the junction left unmatched. This CDR3 is 16 amino acids long. CDR1 and CDR2 (germline): KGHDR, SFDVKD. CDR3: CATSGGSGETYNEQFF. The CDR3 nucleotides read TGTGCCACCAGTGGGGGTAGCGGGGAGACTTACAATGAGCAGTTCTTC.